Listed here are 28 T cell receptor beta chains from one sample, sequenced in a study of CD4 T cells in relation to SARS-CoV-2 and coronaviruses. Sequenced by immunoSEQ multiplex PCR; TCRdb stores in-frame clones only, minus some. The table shows some 43,000 clones, with about four fifths occurring only once. No antigens are known for them. The sequenced material came from naive CD4+ T cells from PBMCs, cultured in vitro. The subset denotes: naive CD4+ T cells isolated by negative enrichment. These receptors were collected from an adult with COVID-19.

The rearrangement uses TRBV30 and TRBJ2-3, with no clear D. V lost 1 base, J lost 1 base, and 15 bases lay in between. The CDR3 loop spans 16 amino acids. The germline V gene encodes CDR1 GTSNPN and CDR2 SVGIG (reference sequence). DNA of the CDR3: TGTGCCTGGAGTGCGACACGCTCTTTGGGCACAGATACGCAGTATTTT. Residues: CAWSATRSLGTDTQYF.

The chain is built from TRBV18 and TRBJ1-5; no reliable D call. V gave up 2 bases and J gave up 0 bases, with 8 bases separating them. The V gene's germline CDR1 is KGHSH and CDR2 LQKENI. The CDR3 spans 15 residues. The CDR3 nucleotides are TGTGCCAGCTCACCAGGGAGGGATAGCAATCAGCCCCAGCATTTT. Protein sequence: CASSPGRDSNQPQHF.

The chain has TRBV10-3 and TRBJ2-2; 11 bases align to TRBD2. The CDR3 is made up of 15 amino acids. Germline V gives CDR1 ENHRY, CDR2 SYGVKD. Trimming at V came to 3 bases and at J to 5 bases, leaving 2 bases not matched to a gene. CDR3 sequence: CAISDTSGRTGELFF. The CDR3 DNA sequence: TGTGCCATCAGTGATACTAGCGGGAGAACCGGGGAGCTGTTTTTT.

V gene TRBV7-2 combines with J gene TRBJ2-5, with D tentatively TRBD2 (5 bases). Germline assignment: CDR1 SGHTA and CDR2 FQGNSA. The CDR3 runs 14 residues. With 8 bases removed from V and 0 bases from J, the gap between germline ends came to 13 bases. Here the CDR3 reads CASGRQMYQETQYF. The CDR3 DNA is TGTGCCAGCGGGAGACAAATGTACCAAGAGACCCAGTACTTC.

V and J are TRBV6-1 and TRBJ2-2; tentative D call: TRBD1 (5 bases). The CDR3 totals 16 residues. Between the trimmed V and J ends, which lost 4 bases and 6 bases, there was a span of 18 bases. Germline V gene data show CDR1 as MNHNS and CDR2 as SASEGT. CDR3 amino acids: CASSAPSQGPPGELFF. The DNA for the CDR3 is TGTGCCAGCAGTGCCCCATCTCAGGGCCCTCCCGGGGAGCTGTTTTTT.

DNA for the CDR3: TGTGCCAGCAGCTGGTCCCGGGACACGAACACTGAAGCTTTCTTT. Protein product: CASSWSRDTNTEAFF. This chain joins TRBV7-9 and TRBJ1-1; TRBD1 might be the D (6 bases). Germline V CDR1 and CDR2: SEHNR, FQNEAQ (reference sequence). The CDR3 sequence is 15 residues long. V lost 4 bases to trimming and J lost 1 base, with 13 bases between them.

V is TRBV30 and J is TRBJ1-4, with TRBD1 matching 10 bases. The CDR3 totals 15 residues. The germline V gene has CDR1 GTSNPN and CDR2 SVGIG (reference sequence). V dropped 7 bases and J dropped 0; count of bases not matched to a gene: 5. The chain's CDR3 is CAFGQGGATNEKLFF. Written as DNA, the CDR3 is TGTGCCTTCGGACAGGGGGGTGCAACTAATGAAAAACTGTTTTTT.

This clone was observed a single time. This rearrangement joins TRBV7-9 to TRBJ2-3; 9 positions agree with TRBD2. The V segment lost 1 base and the J segment 2 bases; nucleotides outside the gene matches: 7. The CDR3 contains 17 residues. Per the germline V gene, CDR1 is SEHNR and CDR2 is FQNEAQ (reference sequence). The CDR3 region has the DNA TGTGCCAGCAGCTTAGATGCGGGAGGGCCCCACACAGATACGCAGTATTTT. Protein product: CASSLDAGGPHTDTQYF.

The chain is built from TRBV20-1 and TRBJ2-4; D remains ambiguous. CDR1 and CDR2 from the germline V gene are DFQATT and SNEGSKA (reference sequence). V was clipped by 3 bases and J by 0 bases, with 6 bases between them. The CDR3 extends over 13 amino acids. CDR3 loop: CSASTGAKNIQYF. The CDR3 nucleotides are TGCAGTGCTAGTACCGGAGCCAAAAACATTCAGTACTTC.

The rearrangement uses TRBV5-8 and TRBJ2-1, with no clear D. CDR1 is SGHTS, CDR2 YDEGEE, per germline. The CDR3 covers 14 residues. The V gene lost 4 bases and the J gene lost 5 bases, with 13 bases spanning the gap. The CDR3 DNA reads TGTGCCAGCAGCCCTATAGGACGGAACAATGAGCAGTTCTTC. Amino acids: CASSPIGRNNEQFF.

The genes are TRBV7-6 and TRBJ1-2, with 7 bases aligning to TRBD1. This CDR3 has 13 residues. CDR1 is SGHVS and CDR2 is FNYEAQ in the germline V gene. The V segment lost 1 base and the J segment 7 bases; nucleotides outside the gene matches: 3. The CDR3 sequence: CASSLGQGSGYTF. CDR3 DNA: TGTGCCAGCAGCTTAGGACAGGGAAGTGGCTACACCTTC.

This clone was detected a few times. This chain uses TRBV7-3 with TRBJ2-5; TRBD1 matches at 9 bases. The trim removed 3 bases at V and 2 bases at J, leaving 1 base unmatched. Germline assignment: CDR1 SGHTA and CDR2 FQGTGA. The CDR3 has 14 amino acids. In nucleotides, the CDR3 is TGTGCCAGCAGCTTGACAGGGGGTCAAGAGACCCAGTACTTC. It encodes CASSLTGGQETQYF.

This chain uses TRBV10-3 with TRBJ2-7; TRBD1 matches at 12 bases. In germline, CDR1 is ENHRY, CDR2 SYGVKD. CDR3 length: 14 amino acids. Losses at the gene ends were 4 bases for V and 7 bases for J; bases not matched to a gene: 5. The CDR3 sequence: CAISVGTGGREQYF. The CDR3 coding sequence is TGTGCCATCAGTGTAGGGACAGGGGGCAGGGAGCAGTACTTC.

The chain joins TRBV28 to TRBJ2-5, with D perhaps TRBD1 or TRBD2 (5 bases each). Trimming removed 4 bases from V and 2 bases from J, with 23 bases in between. From germline, CDR1 is MDHEN and CDR2 SYDVKM. This CDR3 has 18 residues. The CDR3 protein is CASSSRRVGPPEQETQYF. The CDR3 bases are TGTGCCAGCAGTTCAAGGCGGGTGGGACCCCCCGAACAAGAGACCCAGTACTTC.

This sequence joins TRBV9 and TRBJ2-2; D is undetermined. Germline CDR1 SGDLS, CDR2 YYNGEE. The CDR3 spans 13 residues. V was clipped by 0 bases and J by 13 bases, with 13 bases between them. In DNA, the CDR3 is TGTGCCAGCAGCGTAGAGGGTTTTGGTGTGCTGTTTTTT. This gives the protein CASSVEGFGVLFF. The variable domain in full, completed from reference TRBV9 and TRBJ2-2, reads DSGVTQTPKHLITATGQRVTLRCSPRSGDLSVYWYQQSLDQGLQFLIQYYNGEERAKGNILERFSAQQFPDLHSELNLSSLELGDSALYFCASSVEGFGVLFFGEGSRLTVL.

The chain links TRBV29-1 to TRBJ2-1; 8 bases align to TRBD2. With V trimmed by 3 bases and J by 3 bases, 7 bases remained unmatched. The CDR3 loop spans 15 amino acids. From germline, CDR1 is SQVTM and CDR2 ANQGSEA. The CDR3 loop reads CSVEIAGSRYNEQFF. In nucleotides, the CDR3 is TGCAGCGTTGAGATAGCGGGATCTCGCTACAATGAGCAGTTCTTC.

The chain couples TRBV18 to TRBJ2-1; TRBD2 aligns across 7 bases. The germline V gene has CDR1 KGHSH and CDR2 LQKENI. The ends lost 2 bases at V and 8 bases at J; junction bases unmatched: 9. This CDR3 is 15 amino acids long. The CDR3 DNA is TGTGCCAGCTCACCAAGGGCGGGAGTGTGGGATGAGCAGTTCTTC. Its protein product is CASSPRAGVWDEQFF.

The gene calls are TRBV5-6 and TRBJ2-7; possibly TRBD1 or TRBD2 for D (5 bases each). This CDR3 contains 13 residues. V gave up 2 bases and J gave up 1 base, with 7 bases separating them. CDR1 is SGHDT, CDR2 YYEEEE, per germline. CDR3 DNA: TGTGCCAGCAGCTTTGGGGGTTCCTACGAGCAGTACTTC. Amino acids: CASSFGGSYEQYF.

This chain joins TRBV9 and TRBJ2-2; D is possibly TRBD1 (5 bases). V lost 0 bases and J 1 base, leaving 7 bases between the germline ends. The CDR3 contains 15 residues. The germline V gene encodes CDR1 SGDLS and CDR2 YYNGEE. CDR3 bases: TGTGCCAGCAGCGTAGGACAGCGGAACACCGGGGAGCTGTTTTTT. Translated: CASSVGQRNTGELFF.

The rearrangement uses TRBV3-1 (or the pseudogene TRBV3-2) and TRBJ2-7; 10 bases are shared with TRBD1. The CDR3 spans 15 residues. Looked up from germline, CDR1 is LGHDT and CDR2 is YNNKEL (reference sequence). V lost 1 base to trimming and J lost 5 bases; unmatched junction nucleotides: 5. The CDR3 loop is CASSQGDRGVNEQYF. The CDR3 DNA is TGTGCCAGCAGCCAAGGGGACAGGGGTGTCAACGAGCAGTACTTC.

The rearrangement uses TRBV2 and TRBJ2-3; D is ambiguous. CDR3 length equals 13 residues. Germline values: CDR1 SNHLY, CDR2 FYNNEI. V was pared by 4 bases and J by 1 base, with 6 bases between. CDR3 region: CASSVQGTDTQYF. CDR3 DNA: TGTGCCAGCAGTGTGCAGGGCACAGATACGCAGTATTTT.

This rearrangement joins TRBV28 to TRBJ2-1; 10 nucleotides agree with TRBD2. The CDR3 extends over 15 amino acids. V was pared by 5 bases and J by 7 bases, with 8 bases of the junction left unmatched. Germline V gives CDR1 MDHEN, CDR2 SYDVKM. CDR3 coding DNA: TGTGCCAGCAGTCCTGAAGAACTAGCGGGAAATGAGCAGTTCTTC. It encodes CASSPEELAGNEQFF.

CDR3 in DNA: TGTGCCAGCAGCCACTCCACTAGCGGGAGGAGGGATGAGCAGTTCTTC. Protein product: CASSHSTSGRRDEQFF. This chain links TRBV3-1 (or the pseudogene TRBV3-2) with TRBJ2-1, with 12 positions matching TRBD2. The ends lost 3 bases at V and 8 bases at J; junction bases unmatched: 8. The germline V gene has CDR1 LGHDT and CDR2 YNNKEL (reference sequence). This CDR3 is 16 amino acids long.

The chain is built from TRBV2 and TRBJ1-4; no definite D call. Germline-derived CDR1 and CDR2 are SNHLY and FYNNEI. Between the trimmed V and J ends, which lost 3 bases and 8 bases, there was a span of 4 bases. The CDR3 extends over 11 amino acids. CDR3 coding DNA: TGTGCCAGCAGTGACCTCGAAAAACTGTTTTTT. Its protein product is CASSDLEKLFF.

V gene TRBV19 combines with J gene TRBJ1-5; D gene uncertain. Germline V gene sequence: CDR1 LNHDA, CDR2 SQIVND (reference sequence). The V and J ends lost 2 bases and 6 bases respectively, with 8 bases between them. The CDR3 sequence is 13 residues long. CDR3 DNA sequence: TGTGCCAGTAGTATACAGGAAGGTCAGCCCCAGCATTTT. Amino acids: CASSIQEGQPQHF.

The chain recombines TRBV28 with TRBJ2-7; D is tentatively TRBD1 or TRBD2 (5 bases each). The CDR3 runs to 14 residues. Germline-derived CDR1 and CDR2 are MDHEN and SYDVKM. V was trimmed by 7 bases and J by 3 bases, leaving 16 bases between them. CDR3 DNA: TGTGCCAGCATCTCGAGGGGTCTGGGCTACGAGCAGTACTTC. Amino acids: CASISRGLGYEQYF.

A single count supports this clone. The gene calls are TRBV6-5 and TRBJ1-4, with D tentatively TRBD1 (5 bases). The ends were cut back, 7 bases at V and 7 bases at J, with 13 bases in the middle. The CDR3 covers 13 residues. Germline lookup yields CDR1 MNHEY and CDR2 SVGAGI. The CDR3 region is CASNAGRIEKLFF. The CDR3 DNA follows: TGTGCCAGCAATGCAGGGAGAATTGAAAAACTGTTTTTT.

Only one count was recorded for this clone. The chain employs TRBV30 and TRBJ2-4; TRBD1 or TRBD2 may be the D gene (5 bases each). In germline, CDR1 is GTSNPN, CDR2 SVGIG (reference sequence). V lost 4 bases to trimming and J lost 2 bases, with 12 bases between them. The CDR3 loop spans 14 amino acids. CDR3 sequence reads: CAWNPEGTKNIQYF. DNA of the CDR3: TGTGCCTGGAATCCCGAGGGGACCAAAAACATTCAGTACTTC. The complete variable domain, with remaining parts taken from reference TRBV30 and TRBJ2-4, reads SQTIHQWPATLVQPVGSPLSLECTVEGTSNPNLYWYRQAAGRGLQLLFYSVGIGQISSEVPQNLSASRPQDRQFILSSKKLLLSDSGFYLCAWNPEGTKNIQYFGAGTRLSVL.